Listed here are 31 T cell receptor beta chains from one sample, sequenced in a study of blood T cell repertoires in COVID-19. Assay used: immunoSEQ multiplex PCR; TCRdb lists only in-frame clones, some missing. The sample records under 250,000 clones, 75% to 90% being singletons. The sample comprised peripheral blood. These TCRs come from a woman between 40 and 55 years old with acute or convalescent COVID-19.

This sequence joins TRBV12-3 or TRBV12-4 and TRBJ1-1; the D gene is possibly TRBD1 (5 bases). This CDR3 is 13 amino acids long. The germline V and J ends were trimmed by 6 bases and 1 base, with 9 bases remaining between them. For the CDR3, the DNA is TGTGCCAGCAGACTCGGACAGAACACTGAAGCTTTCTTT. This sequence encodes CASRLGQNTEAFF.

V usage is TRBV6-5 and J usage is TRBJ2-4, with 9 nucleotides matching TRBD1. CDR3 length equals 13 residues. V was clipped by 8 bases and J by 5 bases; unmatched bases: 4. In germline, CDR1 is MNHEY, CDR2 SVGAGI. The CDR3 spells CASLQGAQNIQYF. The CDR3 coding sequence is TGTGCCAGCCTACAGGGGGCACAAAACATTCAGTACTTC.

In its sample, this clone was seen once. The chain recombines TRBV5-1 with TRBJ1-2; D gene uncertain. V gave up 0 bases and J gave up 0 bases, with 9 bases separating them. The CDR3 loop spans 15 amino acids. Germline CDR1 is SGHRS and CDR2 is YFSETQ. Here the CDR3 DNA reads TGCGCCAGCAGCTTGGCCGGGATAACTAACTATGGCTACACCTTC. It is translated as CASSLAGITNYGYTF.

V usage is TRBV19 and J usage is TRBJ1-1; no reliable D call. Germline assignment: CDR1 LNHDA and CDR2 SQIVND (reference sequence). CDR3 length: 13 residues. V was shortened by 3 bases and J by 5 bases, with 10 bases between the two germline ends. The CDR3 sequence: CASSIGVGTEAFF. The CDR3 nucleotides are TGTGCCAGTAGTATCGGGGTGGGGACTGAAGCTTTCTTT.

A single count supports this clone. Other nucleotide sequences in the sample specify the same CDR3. The CDR3 here is CASSSGLAGPQETQYF. The CDR3 coding sequence is TGCGCCAGCAGCTCCGGACTAGCGGGGCCCCAAGAGACCCAGTACTTC. The V and J genes are TRBV5-1 and TRBJ2-5, with 12 bases identical to TRBD2. The V gene end was trimmed by 3 bases and the J gene end by 1 base; junction bases not matched to a gene: 4. This CDR3 contains 16 residues. Germline CDR1 reads SGHRS; CDR2 reads YFSETQ.

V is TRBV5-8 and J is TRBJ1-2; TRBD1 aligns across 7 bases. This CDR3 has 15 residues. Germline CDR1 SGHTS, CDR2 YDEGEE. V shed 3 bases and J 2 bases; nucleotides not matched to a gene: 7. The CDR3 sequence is CASSWRDSENYGYTF. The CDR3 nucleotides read TGTGCCAGCAGCTGGCGGGACAGTGAAAACTATGGCTACACCTTC.

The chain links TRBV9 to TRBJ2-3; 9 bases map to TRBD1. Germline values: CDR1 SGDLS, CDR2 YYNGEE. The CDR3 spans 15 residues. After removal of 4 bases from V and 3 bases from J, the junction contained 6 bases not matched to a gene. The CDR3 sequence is CASSRTGERTDTQYF. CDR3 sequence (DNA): TGTGCCAGCAGCCGGACAGGGGAGAGGACAGATACGCAGTATTTT.

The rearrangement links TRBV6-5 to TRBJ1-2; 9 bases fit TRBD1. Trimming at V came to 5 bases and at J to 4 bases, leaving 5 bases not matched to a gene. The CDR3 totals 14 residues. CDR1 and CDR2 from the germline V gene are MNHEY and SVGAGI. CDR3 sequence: CASSLGTGPYGYTF. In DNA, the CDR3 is TGTGCCAGCAGTCTGGGGACAGGGCCCTATGGCTACACCTTC.

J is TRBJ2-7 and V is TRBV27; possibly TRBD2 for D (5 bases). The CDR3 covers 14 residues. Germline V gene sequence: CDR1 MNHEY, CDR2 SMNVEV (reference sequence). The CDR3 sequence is CASRDLGSSSRWFV. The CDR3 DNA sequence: TGTGCCAGCAGGGACCTGGGCTCGTCTAGCAGGTGGTTTGTC.

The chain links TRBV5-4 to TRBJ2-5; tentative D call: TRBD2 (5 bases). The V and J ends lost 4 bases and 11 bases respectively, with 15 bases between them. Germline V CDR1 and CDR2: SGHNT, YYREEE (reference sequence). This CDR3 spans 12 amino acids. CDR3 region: CASSVAGEPQYF. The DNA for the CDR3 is TGTGCCAGCAGCGTTGCGGGCGAGCCGCAGTACTTC.

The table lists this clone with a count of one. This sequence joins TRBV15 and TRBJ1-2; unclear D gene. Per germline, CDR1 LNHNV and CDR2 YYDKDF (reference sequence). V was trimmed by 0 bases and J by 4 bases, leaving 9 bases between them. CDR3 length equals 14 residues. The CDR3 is CATSRDVRFYGYTF. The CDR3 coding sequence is TGTGCCACCAGCAGAGACGTCAGATTCTATGGCTACACCTTC.

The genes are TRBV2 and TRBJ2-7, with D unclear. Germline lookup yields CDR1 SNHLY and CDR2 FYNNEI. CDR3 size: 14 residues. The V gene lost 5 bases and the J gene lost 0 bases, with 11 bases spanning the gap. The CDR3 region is CASSNYPDSYEQYV. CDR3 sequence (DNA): TGTGCCAGCAGTAACTATCCCGACTCCTACGAGCAGTACGTC.

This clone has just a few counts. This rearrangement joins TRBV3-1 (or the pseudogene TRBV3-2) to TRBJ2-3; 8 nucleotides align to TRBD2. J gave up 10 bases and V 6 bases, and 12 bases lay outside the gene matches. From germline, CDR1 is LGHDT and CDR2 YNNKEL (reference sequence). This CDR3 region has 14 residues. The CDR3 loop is CASSPGTSRAAQYF. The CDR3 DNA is TGTGCCAGCAGTCCCGGGACTAGTCGAGCGGCGCAGTATTTT.

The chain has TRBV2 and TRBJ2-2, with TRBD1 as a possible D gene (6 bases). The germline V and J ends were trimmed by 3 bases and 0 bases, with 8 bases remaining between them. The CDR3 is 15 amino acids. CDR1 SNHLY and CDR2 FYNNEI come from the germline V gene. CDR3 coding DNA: TGTGCCAGCAGTGAGGGGGCTACGAACACCGGGGAGCTGTTTTTT. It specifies CASSEGATNTGELFF.

Here the CDR3 reads CASSLSVNTWGNQPQHF. Written as DNA, the CDR3 is TGTGCCAGCAGCTTAAGCGTGAATACTTGGGGCAATCAGCCCCAGCATTTT. The J gene is TRBJ1-5, the V gene TRBV7-8; unclear D gene. CDR1 and CDR2 (germline): SGHVS, FQNEAQ. The CDR3 totals 17 residues. V was clipped by 2 bases and J by 2 bases, with 16 bases between them.

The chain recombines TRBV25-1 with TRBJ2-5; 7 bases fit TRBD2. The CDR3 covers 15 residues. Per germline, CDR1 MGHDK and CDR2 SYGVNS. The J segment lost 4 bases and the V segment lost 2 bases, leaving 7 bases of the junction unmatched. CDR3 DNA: TGTGCCAGCAGTGAAAACCAGGGAGGGGCAGAGACCCAGTACTTC. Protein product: CASSENQGGAETQYF.

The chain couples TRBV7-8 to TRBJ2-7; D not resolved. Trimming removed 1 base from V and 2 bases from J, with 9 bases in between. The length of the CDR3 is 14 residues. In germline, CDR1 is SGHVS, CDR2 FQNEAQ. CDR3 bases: TGTGCCAGCAGCTTAGGCTACCTCCCCTACGAGCAGTACGTC. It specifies CASSLGYLPYEQYV.

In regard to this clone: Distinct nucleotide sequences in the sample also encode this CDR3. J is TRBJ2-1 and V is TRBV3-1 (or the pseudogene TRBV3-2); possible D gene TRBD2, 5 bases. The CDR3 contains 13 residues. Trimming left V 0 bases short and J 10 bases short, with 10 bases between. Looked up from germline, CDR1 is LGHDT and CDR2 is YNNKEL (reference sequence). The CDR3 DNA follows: TGTGCCAGCAGCCAAGAAGGGAGAGGGGAGCAGTTCTTC. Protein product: CASSQEGRGEQFF.

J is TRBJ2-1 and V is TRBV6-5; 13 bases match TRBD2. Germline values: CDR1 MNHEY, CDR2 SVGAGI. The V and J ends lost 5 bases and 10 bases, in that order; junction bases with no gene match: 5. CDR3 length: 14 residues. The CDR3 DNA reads TGTGCCAGCAGTAAGGGACTAGCGGGATCAGAGCAGTTCTTC. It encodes CASSKGLAGSEQFF.

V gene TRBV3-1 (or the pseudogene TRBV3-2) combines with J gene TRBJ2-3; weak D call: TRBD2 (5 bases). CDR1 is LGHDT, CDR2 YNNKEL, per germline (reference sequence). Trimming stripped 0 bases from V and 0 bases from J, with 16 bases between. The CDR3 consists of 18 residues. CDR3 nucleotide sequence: TGTGCCAGCAGCCAAGATCGGGGTCCCTTGAAGAGCACAGATACGCAGTATTTT. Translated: CASSQDRGPLKSTDTQYF.

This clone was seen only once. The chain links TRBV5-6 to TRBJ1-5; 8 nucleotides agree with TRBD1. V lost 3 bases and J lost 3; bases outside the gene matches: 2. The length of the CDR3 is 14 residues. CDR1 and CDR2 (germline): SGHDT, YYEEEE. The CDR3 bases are TGTGCCAGCAGCTCGGGACAGGTCAATCAGCCCCAGCATTTT. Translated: CASSSGQVNQPQHF.

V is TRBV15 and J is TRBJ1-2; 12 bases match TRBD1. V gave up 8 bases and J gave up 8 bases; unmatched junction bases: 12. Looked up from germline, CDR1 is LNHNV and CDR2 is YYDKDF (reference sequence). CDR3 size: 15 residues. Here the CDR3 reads CATGDRDRGLGGYTF. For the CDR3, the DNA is TGTGCCACCGGGGACCGGGACAGGGGGCTAGGGGGCTACACCTTC.

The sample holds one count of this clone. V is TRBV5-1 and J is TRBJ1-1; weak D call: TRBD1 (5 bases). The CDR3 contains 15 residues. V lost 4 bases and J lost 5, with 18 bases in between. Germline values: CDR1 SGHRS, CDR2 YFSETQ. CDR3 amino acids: CASSPGTTRGTEAFF. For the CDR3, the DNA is TGCGCCAGCAGCCCCGGGACGACCCGGGGGACTGAAGCTTTCTTT.

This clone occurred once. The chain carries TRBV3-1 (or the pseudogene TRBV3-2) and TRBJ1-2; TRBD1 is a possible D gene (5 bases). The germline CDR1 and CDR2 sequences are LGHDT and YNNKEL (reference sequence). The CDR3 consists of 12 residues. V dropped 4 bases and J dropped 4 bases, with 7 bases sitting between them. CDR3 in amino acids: CASSPDSYGYTF. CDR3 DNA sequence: TGTGCCAGCAGCCCCGACAGCTATGGCTACACCTTC.

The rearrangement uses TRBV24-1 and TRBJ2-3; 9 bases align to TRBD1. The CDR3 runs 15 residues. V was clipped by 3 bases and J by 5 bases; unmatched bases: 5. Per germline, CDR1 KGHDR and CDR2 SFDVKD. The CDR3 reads CATSDTGGRGDTQYF. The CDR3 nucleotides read TGTGCCACCAGTGATACAGGGGGCAGGGGAGATACGCAGTATTTT.

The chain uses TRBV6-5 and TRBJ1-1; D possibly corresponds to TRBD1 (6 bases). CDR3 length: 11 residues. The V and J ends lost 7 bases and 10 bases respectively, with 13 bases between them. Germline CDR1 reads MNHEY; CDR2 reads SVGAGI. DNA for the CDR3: TGTGCCAGCAATCAGGGAGGGGGAGCTTTCTTT. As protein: CASNQGGGAFF.

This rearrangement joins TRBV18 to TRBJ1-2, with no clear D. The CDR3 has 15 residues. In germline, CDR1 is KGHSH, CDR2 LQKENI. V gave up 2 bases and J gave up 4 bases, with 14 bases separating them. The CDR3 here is CASSPEQTYGYGYTF. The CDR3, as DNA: TGTGCCAGCTCACCAGAACAGACGTACGGCTATGGCTACACCTTC.

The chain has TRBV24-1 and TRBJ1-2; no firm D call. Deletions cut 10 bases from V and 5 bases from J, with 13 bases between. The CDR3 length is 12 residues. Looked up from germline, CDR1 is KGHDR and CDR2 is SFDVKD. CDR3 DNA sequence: TGTGCCACAACCCGCCAGGTTTATGGCTACACCTTC. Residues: CATTRQVYGYTF.

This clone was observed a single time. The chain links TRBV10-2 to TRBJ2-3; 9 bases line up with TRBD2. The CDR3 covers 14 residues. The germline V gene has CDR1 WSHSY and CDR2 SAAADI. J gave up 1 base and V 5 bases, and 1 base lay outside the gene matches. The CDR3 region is CASSSSGGTDTQYF. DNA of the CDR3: TGCGCCAGCAGTTCTAGCGGGGGCACAGATACGCAGTATTTT.

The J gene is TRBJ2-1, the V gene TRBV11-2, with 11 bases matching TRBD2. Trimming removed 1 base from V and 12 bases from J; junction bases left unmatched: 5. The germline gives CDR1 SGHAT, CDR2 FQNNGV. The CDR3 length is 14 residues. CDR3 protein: CASSLVLAGGRQFF. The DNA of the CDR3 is TGTGCCAGCAGCTTAGTTCTAGCGGGGGGCCGGCAGTTCTTC.

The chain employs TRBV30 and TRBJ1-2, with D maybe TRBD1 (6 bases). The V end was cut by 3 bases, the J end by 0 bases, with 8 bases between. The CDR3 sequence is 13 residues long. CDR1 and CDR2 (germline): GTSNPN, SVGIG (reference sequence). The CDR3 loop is CAWRRTANYGYTF. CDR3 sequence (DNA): TGTGCCTGGAGGCGGACAGCTAACTATGGCTACACCTTC.